This T cell receptor beta chain emerged from a study of beta chain features in type 1 diabetes. Study-wide results and caveats: Across patients, naive, central memory and Treg TCRB repertoires exhibited apparently greater similarity than was observed across healthy donors. All four CD4+ subsets of Type 1 diabetes patients contained TCRB CDR3s that were moderately but significantly shorter. Type 1 diabetes patients had VDJ junctions that carried fewer insertions and more deletions.

This clone occurred a few times. Its cognate antigen is unknown. The investigators reverse transcribed all of the isolated RNA, so they sequenced expressed TCRB transcripts. Assay: immunoSEQ multiplex PCR; the TCRdb copy retains only in-frame clones and omits some. The data contain nearly 350,000 clones, 7.5% to 9% of them singletons. J lost 3 bases, V lost 7 bases, and 7 bases had no gene match. CDR3 length equals 14 residues. The germline gives CDR1 SNHLY, CDR2 FYNNEI. The chain employs TRBV2 and TRBJ1-2; 8 bases agree with TRBD1. Sequences were obtained from central memory CD4+ T cells from blood. The sequence came from a woman between 18 and 29 years old in good health. The CDR3: CASKETGVHYGYTF. The CDR3 bases are TGTGCCAGCAAGGAGACAGGGGTCCACTATGGCTACACCTTC.